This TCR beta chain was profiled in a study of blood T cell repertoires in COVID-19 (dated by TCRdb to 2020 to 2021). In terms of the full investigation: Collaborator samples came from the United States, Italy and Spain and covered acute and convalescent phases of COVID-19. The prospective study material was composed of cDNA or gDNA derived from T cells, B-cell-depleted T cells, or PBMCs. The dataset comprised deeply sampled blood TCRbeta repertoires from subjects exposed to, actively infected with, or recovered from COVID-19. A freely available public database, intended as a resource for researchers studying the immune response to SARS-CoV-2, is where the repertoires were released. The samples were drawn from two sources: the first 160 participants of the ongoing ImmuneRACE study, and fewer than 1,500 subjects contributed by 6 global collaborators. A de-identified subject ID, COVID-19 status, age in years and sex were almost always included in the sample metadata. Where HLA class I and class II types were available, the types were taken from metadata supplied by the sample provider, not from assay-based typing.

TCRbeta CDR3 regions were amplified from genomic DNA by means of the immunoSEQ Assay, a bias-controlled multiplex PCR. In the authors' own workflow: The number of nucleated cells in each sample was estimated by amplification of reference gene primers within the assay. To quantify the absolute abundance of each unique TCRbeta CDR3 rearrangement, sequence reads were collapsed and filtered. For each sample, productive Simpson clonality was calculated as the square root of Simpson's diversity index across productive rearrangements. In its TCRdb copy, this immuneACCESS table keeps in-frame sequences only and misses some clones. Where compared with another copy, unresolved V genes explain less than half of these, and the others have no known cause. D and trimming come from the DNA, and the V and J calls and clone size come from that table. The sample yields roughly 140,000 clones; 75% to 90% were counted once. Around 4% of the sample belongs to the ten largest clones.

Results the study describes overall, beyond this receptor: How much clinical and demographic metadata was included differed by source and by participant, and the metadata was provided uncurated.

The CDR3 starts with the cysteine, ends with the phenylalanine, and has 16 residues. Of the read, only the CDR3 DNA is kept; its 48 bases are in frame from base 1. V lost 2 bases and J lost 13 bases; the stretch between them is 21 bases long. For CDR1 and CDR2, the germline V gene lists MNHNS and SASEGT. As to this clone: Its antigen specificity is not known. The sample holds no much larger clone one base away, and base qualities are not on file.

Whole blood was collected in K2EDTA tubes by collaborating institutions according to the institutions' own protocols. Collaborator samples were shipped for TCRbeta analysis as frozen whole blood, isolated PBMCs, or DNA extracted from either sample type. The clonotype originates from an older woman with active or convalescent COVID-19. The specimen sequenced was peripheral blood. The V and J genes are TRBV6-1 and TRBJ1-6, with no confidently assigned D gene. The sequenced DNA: TGTGCCAGCAGTGAAATCGTGACAAGGCCCCTCCCCCCCCTCCACTTT. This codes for CASSEIVTRPLPPLHF.